Each of the 29 T cell receptor beta chains below was sequenced from the same sample in a study of blood T cell repertoires in COVID-19 (TCRdb year 2020). Receptor libraries were prepared by the immunoSEQ multiplex PCR assay. As stored in TCRdb, this immuneACCESS dataset retains in-frame rearrangements with V and J assigned. A fraction of the clones does not appear; measured against another copy, unresolved V genes explain less than half of the discrepancy, and the remainder lacks a known reason. The sample has 270,000 or so clones on record, roughly nine tenths of them singletons. Clones ranked in the top ten supply around 4.6% of the sample. Input material: peripheral blood. The receptor source for this set is a woman in her 40s who had recovered from COVID-19.

The rearrangement links TRBV24-1 to TRBJ1-2; 7 nucleotides align to TRBD1. Germline values: CDR1 KGHDR, CDR2 SFDVKD. With 3 bases clipped from V and 5 bases from J, the junction kept 5 bases outside the gene matches. This CDR3 comprises 14 residues. CDR3 residues: CATSDRRDRYGYTF. CDR3 sequence (DNA): TGTGCCACCAGTGATCGCCGGGACAGATATGGCTACACCTTC.

This chain uses TRBV29-1 with TRBJ2-3; D gene uncertain. Trimming removed 7 bases from V and 2 bases from J, with 16 bases in between. The length of the CDR3 is 14 residues. Germline lookup yields CDR1 SQVTM and CDR2 ANQGSEA. The CDR3, as DNA: TGCAGCGCCCTCGAGCCGCGGAACACAGATACGCAGTATTTT. Its protein is CSALEPRNTDTQYF.

The chain couples TRBV3-1 (or the pseudogene TRBV3-2) to TRBJ2-1; the D gene is possibly TRBD1 (6 bases). The V end lost 3 bases, the J end lost 6 bases, and 12 bases lay between the germline ends. The CDR3 is 14 residues long. Germline V gene lookup returns CDR1 LGHDT and CDR2 YNNKEL (reference sequence). DNA of the CDR3: TGTGCCAGCAGCCAGAGGACAGTACGCAATGAGCAGTTCTTC. This translates into CASSQRTVRNEQFF.

This clone has more than one count but fewer than ten. CDR3 residues: CASSPGPRTVQETQYF. As DNA, the CDR3 is TGTGCCAGCAGCCCCGGCCCAAGGACAGTACAAGAGACCCAGTACTTC. The chain employs TRBV5-5 and TRBJ2-5; D may be TRBD1 (6 bases). Germline CDR1 SGHKS, CDR2 YYEKEE (reference sequence). The length of the CDR3 is 16 residues. The V and J ends lost 4 bases and 2 bases respectively, with 18 bases between them.

This clone was seen only a few times. The chain combines TRBV18 with TRBJ2-7, with a tentative D call TRBD2 (6 bases). CDR3 length equals 15 residues. Germline V lookup: CDR1 KGHSH, CDR2 LQKENI. The germline V and J ends were trimmed by 3 bases and 4 bases, with 16 bases remaining between them. CDR3 sequence (DNA): TGTGCCAGCTCACCGTTTGCGGAGGGTGGATACGAGCAGTACTTC. This gives the protein CASSPFAEGGYEQYF.

V gene TRBV7-9 combines with J gene TRBJ1-5; D is perhaps TRBD1 (5 bases). Per germline, CDR1 SEHNR and CDR2 FQNEAQ (reference sequence). Trimming took 1 base from V and 5 from J, leaving 9 bases between them. The CDR3 contains 14 residues. The chain's CDR3 is CASSLGGGDQPQHF. The CDR3 DNA is TGTGCCAGCAGCTTAGGTGGGGGGGATCAGCCCCAGCATTTT.

This chain connects TRBV30 to TRBJ2-5, with 15 bases lining up with TRBD2. In germline, CDR1 is GTSNPN, CDR2 SVGIG (reference sequence). The CDR3 contains 18 residues. V lost 0 bases and J lost 9; bases outside the gene matches: 14. CDR3 sequence reads: CAWSVWASPGLAGGSQYF. The DNA for the CDR3 is TGTGCCTGGAGTGTATGGGCTTCCCCGGGACTAGCGGGAGGTTCCCAGTACTTC.

This clone came up a few times. The chain links TRBV24-1 to TRBJ1-2, with 8 nucleotides matching TRBD1. With V trimmed by 4 bases and J by 6 bases, 9 bases remained unmatched. CDR1 and CDR2 from the germline V gene are KGHDR and SFDVKD. The CDR3 is 15 residues long. The CDR3 reads CATSETGGGYDGYTF. The CDR3 coding sequence is TGTGCCACCAGTGAAACAGGGGGGGGTTACGATGGCTACACCTTC.

V usage is TRBV12-3 or TRBV12-4 and J usage is TRBJ2-7, with 10 bases matching TRBD1. With 7 bases clipped from V and 6 bases from J, the junction kept 6 bases outside the gene matches. This CDR3 spans 13 amino acids. CDR3 residues: CASTPGTGVEQYF. The CDR3 DNA sequence: TGTGCCAGCACCCCAGGGACAGGGGTCGAGCAGTACTTC.

Details on this clone: Other DNA sequences in this sample translate to the same CDR3. V and J are TRBV5-6 and TRBJ1-2; no reliable D call. The CDR3 has 13 amino acids. The germline CDR1 and CDR2 sequences are SGHDT and YYEEEE. Deletions cut 0 bases from V and 2 bases from J, with 5 bases between. The chain's CDR3 is CASSLGQNYGYTF. CDR3 nucleotides: TGTGCCAGCAGCTTGGGGCAGAACTATGGCTACACCTTC.

The chain recombines TRBV24-1 with TRBJ2-1; D is ambiguous. This CDR3 spans 14 amino acids. Trimming took 4 bases from V and 8 from J, leaving 14 bases between them. Germline V gene sequence: CDR1 KGHDR, CDR2 SFDVKD. CDR3 coding DNA: TGTGCCACCAGTGACCACCTGGTGGCCGATGAGCAGTTCTTC. Encoded protein: CATSDHLVADEQFF.

This sequence joins TRBV25-1 and TRBJ2-7, with 9 bases that match TRBD1. Germline loops: CDR1 MGHDK, CDR2 SYGVNS. The CDR3 length is 15 residues. J was trimmed by 2 bases and V by 4 bases; bases with no gene match: 6. The CDR3 here is CASSAKDRGTYEQYV. CDR3 nucleotides: TGTGCCAGCAGTGCTAAGGACAGGGGAACCTACGAGCAGTACGTC.

This chain connects TRBV28 to TRBJ2-6; 8 bases are a match to TRBD1. The germline V gene has CDR1 MDHEN and CDR2 SYDVKM. The CDR3 is 17 amino acids. With 6 bases clipped from V and 0 bases from J, the junction kept 7 bases outside the gene matches. The CDR3 region is CASSGQGIISGANVLTF. The CDR3 bases are TGTGCCAGCAGCGGACAGGGTATAATCTCTGGGGCCAACGTCCTGACTTTC.

V gene TRBV27 combines with J gene TRBJ2-1; D possibly corresponds to TRBD2 (5 bases). CDR3 length: 15 residues. Germline V gene data show CDR1 as MNHEY and CDR2 as SMNVEV (reference sequence). V lost 3 bases, J lost 3 bases, and 12 bases lay in between. CDR3 in amino acids: CASSFVGLIYNEQFF. CDR3 in DNA: TGTGCCAGCAGTTTCGTCGGACTTATCTACAATGAGCAGTTCTTC.

The chain has TRBV18 and TRBJ1-2; TRBD1 is a possible D gene (5 bases). The CDR3 is 15 amino acids. V lost 3 bases, J lost 0 bases, and 11 bases lay in between. Per germline, CDR1 KGHSH and CDR2 LQKENI. The CDR3 reads CASSPDSEPNYGYTF. Written as DNA, the CDR3 is TGTGCCAGCTCACCCGACAGCGAACCTAACTATGGCTACACCTTC.

A single count supports this clone. J is TRBJ2-5 and V is TRBV20-1, with D perhaps matching TRBD2 (6 bases). This CDR3 spans 13 amino acids. Germline V gene sequence: CDR1 DFQATT, CDR2 SNEGSKA (reference sequence). Trimming stripped 5 bases from V and 1 base from J, with 11 bases between. CDR3 sequence: CSAGGGAQETQYF. For the CDR3, the DNA is TGCAGTGCTGGTGGCGGGGCCCAAGAGACCCAGTACTTC.

The V and J genes are TRBV19 and TRBJ2-2; D gene unclear. Germline V lookup: CDR1 LNHDA, CDR2 SQIVND (reference sequence). The germline V and J ends were trimmed by 1 base and 1 base, with 4 bases remaining between them. The CDR3 is 14 residues long. The CDR3 here is CASSIGRNTGELFF. Written as DNA, the CDR3 is TGTGCCAGTAGTATAGGTCGGAACACCGGGGAGCTGTTTTTT. Full variable domain (missing parts from reference TRBV19 and TRBJ2-2): DGGITQSPKYLFRKEGQNVTLSCEQNLNHDAMYWYRQDPGQGLRLIYYSQIVNDFQKGDIAEGYSVSREKKESFPLTVTSAQKNPTAFYLCASSIGRNTGELFFGEGSRLTVL.

J is TRBJ2-7 and V is TRBV21-1; no check of the table's D call, TRBD1, against the DNA was made. TRBV21-1 is listed as a pseudogene. The CDR3 is 13 residues long. The CDR3: CASSSQGFYEQYV. DNA of the CDR3: TGTGCCAGCAGCTCCCAGGGGTTCTACGAGCAGTACGTC.

Only one count was recorded for this clone. This chain links TRBV7-9 with TRBJ2-3, with 12 bases identical to TRBD2. Germline CDR1 SEHNR, CDR2 FQNEAQ (reference sequence). J was trimmed by 2 bases and V by 4 bases; bases with no gene match: 4. The CDR3 covers 16 residues. The CDR3, as DNA: TGTGCCAGCAGCTCAGGACTAGCGGGGTTCACAGATACGCAGTATTTT. Encoded protein: CASSSGLAGFTDTQYF. The full variable domain, its missing parts supplied by reference TRBV7-9 and TRBJ2-3, is DTGVSQNPRHKITKRGQNVTFRCDPISEHNRLYWYRQTLGQGPEFLTYFQNEAQLEKSRLLSDRFSAERPKGSFSTLEIQRTEQGDSAMYLCASSSGLAGFTDTQYFGPGTRLTVL.

The V gene is TRBV10-3, the J gene TRBJ2-5; 10 bases line up with TRBD2. The V gene end was trimmed by 3 bases and the J gene end by 5 bases; junction bases not matched to a gene: 9. The CDR3 contains 16 residues. The germline V gene encodes CDR1 ENHRY and CDR2 SYGVKD. The CDR3 region is CAISDPGGSGGETQYF. The CDR3 nucleotides read TGTGCCATCAGTGACCCCGGCGGTAGCGGGGGGGAGACCCAGTACTTC.

The chain combines TRBV19 with TRBJ1-3; no definite D call. The ends were cut back, 3 bases at V and 1 base at J, with 10 bases in the middle. Per the germline V gene, CDR1 is LNHDA and CDR2 is SQIVND (reference sequence). The CDR3 spans 15 residues. CDR3: CASSMTPWSGNTIYF. CDR3 sequence (DNA): TGTGCCAGTAGTATGACTCCTTGGTCTGGAAACACCATATATTTT. The whole variable domain, filled in from reference TRBV19 and TRBJ1-3, reads DGGITQSPKYLFRKEGQNVTLSCEQNLNHDAMYWYRQDPGQGLRLIYYSQIVNDFQKGDIAEGYSVSREKKESFPLTVTSAQKNPTAFYLCASSMTPWSGNTIYFGEGSWLTVV.

This clone showed up just once. V and J are TRBV28 and TRBJ2-1; a weak D match, TRBD2 (5 bases). Germline assignment: CDR1 MDHEN and CDR2 SYDVKM. V lost 8 bases to trimming and J lost 3 bases, with 20 bases between them. The length of the CDR3 is 16 residues. The CDR3 DNA sequence: TGTGCCAGCGGGCGTAATGAGGGCAGCTACTACAATGAGCAGTTCTTC. Its protein is CASGRNEGSYYNEQFF.

The chain couples TRBV6-5 to TRBJ2-7, with TRBD2 matching 7 bases. CDR3 length: 14 residues. With 7 bases clipped from V and 0 bases from J, the junction kept 6 bases outside the gene matches. Germline-derived CDR1 and CDR2 are MNHEY and SVGAGI. The CDR3 coding sequence is TGTGCCAGCAAGGGTAGCGGGTACTCCTACGAGCAGTACGTC. This gives the protein CASKGSGYSYEQYV.

This clone has just one count. The rearrangement joins TRBV11-2 to TRBJ1-1, with D possibly TRBD1 on 6 matching bases. Germline-derived CDR1 and CDR2 are SGHAT and FQNNGV. Trimming shortened V by 5 bases and J by 8 bases, and 15 bases separated the two germline ends. The CDR3 runs 13 residues. The chain's CDR3 is CASSTVEGHEAFF. As DNA, the CDR3 is TGTGCCAGCAGCACGGTAGAGGGACACGAAGCTTTCTTT.

The chain is built from TRBV5-4 and TRBJ1-2, with D possibly being TRBD1 (6 bases). The V and J ends lost 1 base and 8 bases respectively, with 12 bases between them. The CDR3 is 13 residues long. CDR1 is SGHNT, CDR2 YYREEE, per germline (reference sequence). This CDR3 is CASSLQGRGGYTF. The CDR3 DNA is TGTGCCAGCAGCTTGCAGGGGCGCGGGGGCTACACCTTC.

This clone was picked up one time. This chain uses TRBV3-1 (or the pseudogene TRBV3-2) with TRBJ2-2; the match to TRBD1 covers 9 bases. The V and J ends lost 6 bases and 6 bases, in that order; junction bases with no gene match: 8. The CDR3 totals 15 residues. Germline V gene data show CDR1 as LGHDT and CDR2 as YNNKEL (reference sequence). For the CDR3, the DNA is TGTGCCAGCAGGAGGGACAGGGTTTTTCCCGGGGAGCTGTTTTTT. This gives the protein CASRRDRVFPGELFF.

A remark on this clone: One junction end does not reproduce the germline sequence, and a read error may be involved. V gene TRBV2 combines with J gene TRBJ1-2; D ambiguous. Germline V gene data show CDR1 as SNHLY and CDR2 as FYNNEI. The CDR3 is made up of 10 amino acids. The CDR3 sequence: CASNNNGYTF. The DNA for the CDR3 is TGTGCCAGCAATAACAATGGCTACACCTTC.

The chain employs TRBV11-2 and TRBJ2-1, with 8 nucleotides matching TRBD1. The germline CDR1 and CDR2 sequences are SGHAT and FQNNGV. The CDR3 has 17 amino acids. Unmatched junction bases numbered 18, after V lost 5 bases and J lost 9 bases. The CDR3: CASSGKGGQITGGEQFF. Written as DNA, the CDR3 is TGTGCCAGCAGCGGAAAGGGTGGGCAAATCACAGGGGGTGAGCAGTTCTTC.

This clone was seen just once. CDR3 nucleotides: TGTGCCAGCAGTTCGGCCGGGCCCCCGGGAGGAAACACCATATATTTT. This gives the protein CASSSAGPPGGNTIYF. The V call is TRBV6-6, the J call TRBJ1-3; D not certain. The CDR3 covers 16 residues. Germline V gene data show CDR1 as MNHNY and CDR2 as SVGAGI (reference sequence). V shed 4 bases and J shed 4 bases, with 17 bases lying between them.